This T cell receptor beta chain appears in the sequencing data of a study of technical replicates of blood from a handful of donors. TCRdb's copy holds only in-frame clones and misses some; the assay was immunoSEQ multiplex PCR. This table has fewer than 85,000 clones, 96% appearing once. Germline CDR1 is MDHEN and CDR2 is SYDVKM. Trimming shortened V by 7 bases and J by 3 bases, and 16 bases separated the two germline ends. The CDR3 runs 14 residues. The chain has TRBV28 and TRBJ2-7; perhaps TRBD1 as D (5 bases). This receptor was taken from a human donor in good health. Sequencing was done on a sample of T cells isolated from PBMCs. The CDR3 sequence is CASKSRGHSYEQYF. For the CDR3, the DNA is TGTGCCAGCAAGAGTCGAGGACACAGCTACGAGCAGTACTTC. The full variable domain, with the rest looked up from reference TRBV28 and TRBJ2-7, is DVKVTQSSRYLVKRTGEKVFLECVQDMDHENMFWYRQDPGLGLRLIYFSYDVKMKEKGDIPEGYSVSREKKERFSLILESASTNQTSMYLCASKSRGHSYEQYFGPGTRLTVT.